These 25 T cell receptor beta chains were sequenced from one sample in a study of patients and donors after allogeneic stem cell transplantation. One entry per CDR3 protein results from TCRdb running MiXCR on the RT-PCR reads. The sample has about a million distinct CDR3 sequences, more than 15% seen once. The sequencing sample was made of blood, either unsorted or a sorted T cell fraction (not recorded which). The receptors come from a human donor who was either an allogeneic HSCT recipient or a stem cell or donor lymphocyte infusion donor (not recorded which). It is not recorded whose cells these are; they may come from a transplant donor.

Points on this clonotype: At one end the junction does not follow the germline gene, possibly because of a read error. This sequence joins TRBV24-1 and TRBJ1-2; D is perhaps TRBD1 (6 bases). This CDR3 region has 10 residues. Germline assignment: CDR1 KGHDR and CDR2 SFDVKD. The DNA for the CDR3 is TGTGCCACCAGCAAACAGGGACGAGCCTTC. As protein: CATSKQGRAF.

This clonotype appeared a few times. V is TRBV25-1 and J is TRBJ2-1; TRBD1 aligns across 8 bases. Trimming cost V 2 bases and J 7 bases; bases outside gene matches: 7. The CDR3 length is 15 residues. CDR1 is MGHDK and CDR2 is SYGVNS in the germline V gene. The CDR3 protein is CASSEGQGASNEQFF. In nucleotides, the CDR3 is TGTGCCAGCAGTGAAGGCCAGGGGGCTAGTAATGAGCAGTTCTTC.

This clonotype was seen a few times. This sequence joins TRBV29-1 and TRBJ2-7, with D possibly TRBD2 on 5 matching bases. V was shortened by 7 bases and J by 3 bases, with 16 bases between the two germline ends. The length of the CDR3 is 13 residues. Germline CDR1 is SQVTM and CDR2 is ANQGSEA. CDR3 bases: TGCAGCGCCGAGCCTCTAGCTAGCTACGAGCAGTACTTC. Amino acids: CSAEPLASYEQYF.

The sample holds a few counts of this clonotype. This chain uses TRBV19 with TRBJ1-1, with 9 positions matching TRBD1. CDR1 and CDR2 (germline): LNHDA, SQIVND (reference sequence). V trimming: 4 bases; J trimming: 0 bases; junction bases outside the gene matches: 3. This CDR3 has 15 amino acids. The CDR3 DNA sequence: TGTGCCAGTAGTACTCGGGACAGGGTGAACACTGAAGCTTTCTTT. Protein product: CASSTRDRVNTEAFF.

The chain carries TRBV2 and TRBJ1-1, with 8 positions matching TRBD1. Germline V lookup: CDR1 SNHLY, CDR2 FYNNEI. This CDR3 is 15 amino acids long. The V gene end was trimmed by 3 bases and the J gene end by 2 bases; junction bases not matched to a gene: 5. The CDR3: CASSEDRAYNTEAFF. The CDR3 DNA reads as TGTGCCAGCAGTGAGGACAGGGCTTACAACACTGAAGCTTTCTTT.

The chain carries TRBV9 and TRBJ2-3; TRBD2 matches at 8 bases. Germline V gene data show CDR1 as SGDLS and CDR2 as YYNGEE. The V segment lost 7 bases and the J segment 4 bases; nucleotides outside the gene matches: 14. CDR3 size: 16 residues. This CDR3 is CASHSRNGRVADTQYF. DNA of the CDR3: TGTGCCAGCCACTCCCGGAACGGGAGGGTGGCAGATACGCAGTATTTT.

This clonotype was picked up a small number of times. The chain has TRBV7-9 and TRBJ1-1; tentatively, D is TRBD1 (5 bases). Germline V gene lookup returns CDR1 SEHNR and CDR2 FQNEAQ (reference sequence). CDR3 length equals 15 residues. Trimming shortened V by 5 bases and J by 2 bases, and 15 bases separated the two germline ends. CDR3 residues: CASSGPGRGNTEAFF. The CDR3 DNA follows: TGTGCCAGCAGCGGGCCGGGACGAGGTAACACTGAAGCTTTCTTT.

The rearrangement links TRBV30 to TRBJ2-5; 9 nucleotides match TRBD1. The V gene end was trimmed by 0 bases and the J gene end by 4 bases; junction bases not matched to a gene: 9. This CDR3 is 16 amino acids long. Germline CDR1 is GTSNPN and CDR2 is SVGIG (reference sequence). In DNA, the CDR3 is TGTGCCTGGAGTGTACCTTGGACAGGGGTTAGAGAGACCCAGTACTTC. This translates into CAWSVPWTGVRETQYF.

This clonotype has only a few counts. J is TRBJ1-6 and V is TRBV6-2 or TRBV6-3; tentatively, D is TRBD1 (5 bases). The V end lost 4 bases, the J end lost 10 bases, and 11 bases lay between the germline ends. CDR3 length equals 13 residues. Germline CDR1 and CDR2: MNHEY and SVGEGT. The CDR3 DNA reads as TGTGCCAGCAGTTTGCCAGGGACGTCACCCCTCCACTTT. Protein: CASSLPGTSPLHF.

This clonotype appeared many times. The rearrangement joins TRBV7-2 to TRBJ2-7; D ambiguous. V lost 1 base to trimming and J lost 2 bases, with 3 bases between them. CDR3 length: 12 amino acids. Germline V gives CDR1 SGHTA, CDR2 FQGNSA. The CDR3 reads CASSLETYEQYF. CDR3 DNA: TGTGCCAGCAGCTTAGAAACCTACGAGCAGTACTTC. Based on the CDR3 plus reference TRBV7-2 and TRBJ2-7, the full variable domain is GAGVSQSPSNKVTEKGKDVELRCDPISGHTALYWYRQSLGQGLEFLIYFQGNSAPDKSGLPSDRFSAERTGGSVSTLTIQRTQQEDSAVYLCASSLETYEQYFGPGTRLTVT.

This clonotype has just a few counts. The chain uses TRBV25-1 and TRBJ1-1, with 9 nucleotides matching TRBD1. Germline loops: CDR1 MGHDK, CDR2 SYGVNS. This CDR3 has 15 amino acids. Unmatched junction bases numbered 5, after V lost 6 bases and J lost 0 bases. In DNA, the CDR3 is TGTGCCAGCAGACCGGACAGGGGCATGAACACTGAAGCTTTCTTT. Translation gives CASRPDRGMNTEAFF.

The CDR3 is CASSQDSGGALNEQFF. The CDR3 region has the DNA TGTGCCAGCAGCCAGGATAGCGGGGGGGCCTTAAATGAGCAGTTCTTC. This chain connects TRBV4-2 to TRBJ2-1; TRBD2 matches 11 bases. With 3 bases clipped from V and 7 bases from J, the junction kept 8 bases outside the gene matches. Germline V gene sequence: CDR1 LGHNA, CDR2 YNFKEQ. CDR3 size: 16 residues.

V is TRBV4-3 and J is TRBJ1-1; the D is unclear. The CDR3 loop spans 13 amino acids. With 0 bases removed from V and 4 bases from J, the gap between germline ends came to 6 bases. Germline V gene data show CDR1 as LGHNA and CDR2 as YSLEER. CDR3 DNA: TGCGCCAGCAGCCAAGATTTCCTCACTGAAGCTTTCTTT. This codes for CASSQDFLTEAFF.

The chain recombines TRBV5-1 with TRBJ2-1; D gene uncertain. From germline, CDR1 is SGHRS and CDR2 YFSETQ. V lost 1 base to trimming and J lost 12 bases, with 8 bases between them. This CDR3 contains 11 residues. The CDR3 here is CASSLSERQFF. The CDR3 DNA is TGCGCCAGCAGCTTGAGCGAGAGGCAGTTCTTC.

This clonotype has only a few counts. This chain uses TRBV2 with TRBJ2-7; TRBD2 aligns across 8 bases. CDR1 SNHLY and CDR2 FYNNEI come from the germline V gene. Trimming took 4 bases from V and 2 from J; bases not matched to a gene: 4. The CDR3 runs to 14 residues. The CDR3 coding sequence is TGTGCCAGCAGTGGGGCGGGAGGCCCCTACGAGCAGTACTTC. It yields the protein CASSGAGGPYEQYF.

This sequence joins TRBV30 and TRBJ2-1, with D tentatively TRBD2 (5 bases). The V gene's germline CDR1 is GTSNPN and CDR2 SVGIG (reference sequence). The CDR3 runs to 15 residues. V shed 5 bases and J shed 3 bases, with 17 bases lying between them. The DNA of the CDR3 is TGTGCCTGGGCGACCGGAAGCGGTTTCTACAATGAGCAGTTCTTC. Protein: CAWATGSGFYNEQFF.

This chain uses TRBV7-8 with TRBJ2-5; 10 bases match TRBD1. Germline V gives CDR1 SGHVS, CDR2 FQNEAQ. V trimming: 3 bases; J trimming: 4 bases; junction bases outside the gene matches: 5. The CDR3 has 15 amino acids. The CDR3 protein is CASSLGQGLSETQYF. The CDR3 region has the DNA TGTGCCAGCAGCTTGGGACAGGGGTTATCAGAGACCCAGTACTTC.

The V call is TRBV21-1, the J call TRBJ2-3. TRBV21-1 is listed as a pseudogene. CDR3 length equals 14 residues. The CDR3 sequence is CASSKDRAADTQYF. CDR3 DNA sequence: TGTGCCAGCAGCAAAGACCGAGCCGCAGATACGCAGTATTTT.

The table lists this clonotype with a few counts. The rearrangement joins TRBV20-1 to TRBJ2-5, with a possible D match to TRBD1 (7 bases). The CDR3 consists of 12 residues. Germline CDR1 and CDR2: DFQATT and SNEGSKA (reference sequence). The V and J ends lost 8 bases and 2 bases respectively, with 12 bases between them. The CDR3 sequence: CSFAGGQETQYF. The CDR3 nucleotides read TGCAGTTTCGCAGGGGGGCAAGAGACCCAGTACTTC.

The V gene is TRBV4-3, the J gene TRBJ2-2, with D unclear. In germline, CDR1 is LGHNA, CDR2 YSLEER. The CDR3 length is 8 residues. DNA for the CDR3: TGCAACACCGGGGAGCTGTTTTTT. Translation gives CNTGELFF.

This clonotype showed up many times. This chain uses TRBV6-5 with TRBJ2-1, with a possible D match to TRBD2 (6 bases). Trimming took 2 bases from V and 2 from J, leaving 10 bases between them. The CDR3 covers 15 residues. CDR1 and CDR2 (germline): MNHEY, SVGAGI. The CDR3 protein is CASSYRPGAYNEQFF. Here the CDR3 DNA reads TGTGCCAGCAGTTACAGACCGGGAGCCTACAATGAGCAGTTCTTC.

This clonotype was seen only a few times. This chain links TRBV5-1 with TRBJ2-4, with 9 bases aligning to TRBD2. Germline CDR1 is SGHRS and CDR2 is YFSETQ. The CDR3 is made up of 16 amino acids. The ends lost 0 bases at V and 10 bases at J; junction bases unmatched: 11. Here the CDR3 DNA reads TGCGCCAGCAGCTTGGAGCGGCTAGCGGGGAAGGAGATTCAGTACTTC. Protein product: CASSLERLAGKEIQYF.

This clonotype was recorded a few times. The chain carries TRBV30 and TRBJ1-2, with D possibly matching TRBD1 (5 bases). Germline V CDR1 and CDR2: GTSNPN, SVGIG (reference sequence). Trimming left V 0 bases short and J 6 bases short, with 26 bases between. The CDR3 has 18 amino acids. DNA for the CDR3: TGTGCCTGGAGTGTAATAAGACAGACTTTCACGCGCGGGGATGGCTACACCTTC. Amino acids: CAWSVIRQTFTRGDGYTF.

The V gene is TRBV20-1, the J gene TRBJ2-3, with unresolved D. The CDR3 totals 14 residues. Trimming shortened V by 1 base and J by 1 base, and 9 bases separated the two germline ends. Germline V gene data show CDR1 as DFQATT and CDR2 as SNEGSKA (reference sequence). Here the CDR3 reads CSARVGLGTDTQYF. The DNA for the CDR3 is TGCAGTGCTAGAGTGGGCTTAGGCACAGATACGCAGTATTTT.

Only a few counts were recorded for this clonotype. The chain combines TRBV3-1 with TRBJ1-1; D perhaps matches TRBD1 (5 bases). V gave up 4 bases and J gave up 1 base, with 16 bases separating them. Germline CDR1 is LGHDT and CDR2 is YNNKEL (reference sequence). The length of the CDR3 is 16 residues. CDR3 residues: CASSLRGAIKNTEAFF. CDR3 DNA: TGTGCCAGCAGCCTCAGAGGGGCCATAAAGAACACTGAAGCTTTCTTT.